This T cell receptor beta chain was profiled in a study of OX40 agonist ivuxolimab in advanced cancers. Points from the study as a whole: On average, a greater number of expanded clones characterised CD8+ T cells relative to CD4+. Low normalized T-cell clonal expansion also characterized some of the nonresponders. With doses of 0.1 to 3.0 mg/kg, CD4+ and CD8+ blood T cells had undergone clonal expansion by week 6. Specificity for antigen went undetermined in the expanded peripheral T cells.

Concerning this clone itself: Its antigen is unknown.

Assay used: immunoSEQ multiplex PCR; TCRdb lists only in-frame clones, some missing. The sample has 65,000 to 85,000 clones, about nine tenths seen once. Trimming removed 4 bases from V and 8 bases from J, with 18 bases in between. Per germline, CDR1 MNHEY and CDR2 SMNVEV (reference sequence). The CDR3 is 14 amino acids. Sequences were derived from CD4+ or CD8+ T cells sorted from blood, sampled in a trial of the OX40 agonist ivuxolimab. V usage is TRBV27 and J usage is TRBJ2-7, with TRBD1 as a possible D gene (5 bases). The sequence was collected from an adult with an advanced solid tumor such as melanoma, head and neck, liver or kidney cancer. As DNA, the CDR3 is TGTGCCAGCAGTTCCAGGGCCCTTAATCGCAAGCAGTACTTC. Its translation is CASSSRALNRKQYF.